This TCR beta chain derives from a study of blood T cell repertoires in COVID-19. Study in general: PBMCs, B-cell-depleted T cells, or T cells were the source of the cDNA or gDNA that made up the material.

Original processing notes: The authors estimated nucleated cell counts from reference gene primer amplification. Assay used: immunoSEQ multiplex PCR; TCRdb lists only in-frame clones, some missing. The V and J calls and clone size are taken from that table; D and trimming were inferred from the DNA. The sample records about 68,000 clones, 70% to 90% being singletons. The CDR3 contains 12 residues. Trimming pared 1 base from V and 8 bases from J, leaving 8 bases between. Germline CDR1 and CDR2: MNHNS and SASEGT. V is TRBV6-1 and J is TRBJ1-2, with no clear D. Sequenced sample: peripheral blood. This TCR was recovered from a man in his fifties or sixties with acute or convalescent COVID-19. The CDR3: CASSEVRGGYTF. For the CDR3, the DNA is TGTGCCAGCAGTGAAGTCCGGGGAGGCTACACCTTC.